One T cell receptor beta chain is described in this entry. Random hexamers were used to reverse transcribe roughly 0.5 to 1 ug of RNA. Coverage of TCR beta CDR3 amplification by immunoSEQ multiplex PCR extended to 54 Vbeta and 13 Jbeta. TCRdb recomputed calls from the immunoSEQ multiplex PCR reads with MiXCR, one row per CDR3 protein. The data contain approximately 150,000 distinct CDR3 sequences, about 94% of them singletons. The data originate from a study of CD8 T cells in Susac syndrome. Per germline, CDR1 SNHLY and CDR2 FYNNEI. CDR3 size: 16 residues. The V and J ends lost 7 bases and 2 bases, in that order; junction bases with no gene match: 12. Sequencing of TCR beta covered CD8+ and CD4+ T cells obtained from blood. TEMRA cells were enriched by FACS, and CD4+ and CD8+ T cells were negatively isolated.

The clonotype was recovered from a human donor with multiple sclerosis. The rearrangement joins TRBV2 to TRBJ1-1; 8 bases match TRBD1. The specimen sequenced was CD4+ T cells from PBMCs. CDR3 residues: CASKGLDRGYNTEAFF. The CDR3, as DNA: TGTGCCAGCAAAGGCCTCGACAGGGGATATAACACTGAAGCTTTCTTT.